This TCR beta chain was documented in a study of OX40 agonist ivuxolimab in advanced cancers. Study conclusions and caveats: Clonal expansion was seen in CD4+ and CD8+ blood T cells by week 6 at 0.1 to 3.0 mg/kg.

V gave up 1 base and J gave up 3 bases; unmatched junction bases: 2. This CDR3 has 15 residues. Germline assignment: CDR1 SEHNR and CDR2 FQNEAQ (reference sequence). A word on this clone: Its cognate antigen is unknown.

Profiling relied on immunoSEQ multiplex PCR, and the TCRdb table lists in-frame clones only, not all of them. The data show 20,000 to 25,000 clones, with around 85% seen just once and around 25% held by the top ten. The sequencing used CD4+ or CD8+ T cells sorted from blood, collected in a trial of the OX40 agonist ivuxolimab. The chain joins TRBV7-9 to TRBJ2-1, with TRBD2 matching over 8 bases. The origin of this receptor is an adult with an advanced solid tumor such as melanoma, head and neck, liver or kidney cancer. CDR3 residues: CASSLVLADYNEQFF. CDR3 DNA: TGTGCCAGCAGCTTAGTACTAGCGGACTACAATGAGCAGTTCTTC.